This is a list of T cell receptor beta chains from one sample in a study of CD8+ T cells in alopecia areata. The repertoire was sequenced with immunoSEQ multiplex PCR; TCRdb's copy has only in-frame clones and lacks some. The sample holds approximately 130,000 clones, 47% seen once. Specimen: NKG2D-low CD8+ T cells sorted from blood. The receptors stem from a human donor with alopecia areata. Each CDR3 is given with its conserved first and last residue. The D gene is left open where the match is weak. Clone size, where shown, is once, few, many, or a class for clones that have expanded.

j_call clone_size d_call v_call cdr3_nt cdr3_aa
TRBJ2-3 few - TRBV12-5 TGTGCTAGTGGTTTGGCATCACTCACAGATACGCAGTATTTT CASGLASLTDTQYF
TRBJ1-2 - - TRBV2 TGTGCCAGCCTCTGGACAGCCGCCCAGGCAGATGGCTACACCTTC CASLWTAAQADGYTF
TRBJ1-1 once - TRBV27 TGTGCCAGCATTAGGGCAGGGGCCATGAACACTGAAGCTTTCTTT CASIRAGAMNTEAFF
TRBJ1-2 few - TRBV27 TGTGCCAGCAGTTTGGGAACAGGATCGGATGGCTACACCTTC CASSLGTGSDGYTF
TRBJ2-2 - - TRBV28 TGTGCCAGCAGTTTCGCAGGAGATAGCACCGGGGAGCTGTTTTTT CASSFAGDSTGELFF
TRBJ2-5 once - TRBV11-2 TGTGCCAGCAGCTCCCCGAGGGGCCAGGAGACCCAGTACTTC CASSSPRGQETQYF
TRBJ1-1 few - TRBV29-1 TGCAGCGTTGCTGCGGGACAAATTACCGCCGAAGCTTTCTTT CSVAAGQITAEAFF
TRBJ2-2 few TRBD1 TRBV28 TGTGCCAGCAGGGCTCAGGGGGACACCGGGGAGCTGTTTTTT CASRAQGDTGELFF
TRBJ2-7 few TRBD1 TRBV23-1 TGCGCCAGCAGTCTTCGGGACAGCTCCTACGAGCAGTACTTC CASSLRDSSYEQYF
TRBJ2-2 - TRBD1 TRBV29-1 TGCAGCGCCACAGGGGGCACCGGGGAGCTGTTTTTT CSATGGTGELFF
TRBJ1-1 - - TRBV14 TGTGCCAGCAGCCAAGGTGGACTGACTGAAGCTTTCTTT CASSQGGLTEAFF
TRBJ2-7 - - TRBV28 TGTGCCAGCAGTTCCGGCTGGACCTACGAGCAGTACTTC CASSSGWTYEQYF
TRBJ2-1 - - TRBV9 TGTGCCAGCTCCCCGGGCGGAGATGACAATGAGCAGTTCTTC CASSPGGDDNEQFF
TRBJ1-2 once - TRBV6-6 TGTGCCAGCAGTTACACAAGCCCAAATGGCTACACCTTC CASSYTSPNGYTF
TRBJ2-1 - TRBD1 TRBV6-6 TGTGCCAGCAGTACCCCGGACAGGGGGCTTGATGAGCAGTTCTTC CASSTPDRGLDEQFF
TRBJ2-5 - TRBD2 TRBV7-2 TGTGCCAGCCAATCGGGGGGGGACTCTCCTCAAGAGACCCAGTACTTC CASQSGGDSPQETQYF